These T cell receptor beta chains were read from a single sample in a study of blood T cell repertoires in COVID-19. The assay was immunoSEQ multiplex PCR, and TCRdb's table has in-frame clones only and misses some. Seen here are 300,000 or so clones, 85% to 90% observed once, and the top ten hold 3% to 4.5%. The sample consisted of peripheral blood. The receptor source for this set is a middle-aged woman with acute or convalescent COVID-19. The CDR3 runs from the conserved cysteine through the conserved F or W. D genes are given only for firm matches. Only part of the rows carry a size: once, few, many, or a class if the clone is expanded.

clone_size	v_call	j_call	d_call	cdr3_nt	cdr3_aa
-	TRBV30	TRBJ2-3	-	TGTGCCTGGAGTGTACAGGGAAATACGCAGTATTTT	CAWSVQGNTQYF
-	TRBV9	TRBJ1-1	TRBD1	TGTGCCAGCAGCACAGGACAGGGGATCACTGAAGCTTTCTTT	CASSTGQGITEAFF
-	TRBV16	TRBJ1-1	TRBD1	TGTGCCAGCAGCCCCAGGACAGGGTCACGCGGCACTGAAGCTTTCTTT	CASSPRTGSRGTEAFF
-	TRBV5-1	TRBJ2-2	TRBD1	TGCGCCAGCAGCTCGGACAGGGGGCCGAACACCGGGGAGCTGTTTTTT	CASSSDRGPNTGELFF
-	TRBV11-2	TRBJ2-5	-	TGTGCCAGCAGCTTAGAGGGGGCTTTCGGAGAGACCCAGTACTTC	CASSLEGAFGETQYF
once	TRBV19	TRBJ2-2	-	TGTGCCAGTAGACCACAAACCCAGGACACCGGGGAGCTGTTTTTT	CASRPQTQDTGELFF
once	TRBV30	TRBJ2-3	-	TGTGCCTGGAGTGGTGGCAGTTTGACAGATACGCAGTATTTT	CAWSGGSLTDTQYF
-	TRBV3-1/TRBV3-2	TRBJ2-5	-	TGTGCCAGCAGCCGCCTGGAGAAAGAGACCCAGTACTTC	CASSRLEKETQYF
-	TRBV5-4	TRBJ1-4	-	TGTGCCAGCAGCTTGGGGGCGGGGGTCACTAATGAAAAACTGTTTTTT	CASSLGAGVTNEKLFF
-	TRBV7-3	TRBJ1-1	TRBD1	TGTGCCAGCAGCGAACGACAGGGAGTGAACACTGAAGCTTTCTTT	CASSERQGVNTEAFF
-	TRBV11-2	TRBJ2-5	TRBD2	TGTGCCAGCAGTCTCCGGGCGGGGGGGCCTGAGACCCAGTACTTC	CASSLRAGGPETQYF
-	TRBV5-6	TRBJ1-1	-	TGTGCCAGCAGCCGACCTCTTGGGGGCGGCGGTGCTGAAGCTTTCTTT	CASSRPLGGGGAEAFF
-	TRBV10-3	TRBJ1-1	-	TGTGCCATCAGCAGGGGTCAGAACACTGAAGCTTTCTTT	CAISRGQNTEAFF
-	TRBV5-4	TRBJ2-1	TRBD2	TGTGCCAGCAGCTTGGAGGCTAGCGGATACAATGAGCAGTTCTTC	CASSLEASGYNEQFF
-	TRBV3-1/TRBV3-2	TRBJ2-6	TRBD1	TGTGCCAGCAGCCATGGGACAGGGGGCTCTGGGGCCAACGTCCTGACTTTC	CASSHGTGGSGANVLTF
-	TRBV30	TRBJ2-3	TRBD2	TGTGCCTGGAGTACTAGCGGGAGAGATACGCAGTATTTT	CAWSTSGRDTQYF
-	TRBV11-3	TRBJ1-2	-	TGTGCCAGCAGCTTAGTCGTCTGGGGACTGGTTGGGGAAACCTATGGCTACACCTTC	CASSLVVWGLVGETYGYTF
-	TRBV6-1	TRBJ1-5	TRBD1	TGTGCCAGCAGTGAACCGGGACAGCGGTTATATAGCAATCAGCCCCAGCATTTT	CASSEPGQRLYSNQPQHF
-	TRBV9	TRBJ1-3	-	TGTGCCAGCAGCGTAGACGAGTCCAGGGCCGGAAACACCATATATTTT	CASSVDESRAGNTIYF
-	TRBV9	TRBJ1-2	-	TGTGCCAGCAGCGGCTTTGGGGGGTTTCGGTATGGCTACACCTTC	CASSGFGGFRYGYTF